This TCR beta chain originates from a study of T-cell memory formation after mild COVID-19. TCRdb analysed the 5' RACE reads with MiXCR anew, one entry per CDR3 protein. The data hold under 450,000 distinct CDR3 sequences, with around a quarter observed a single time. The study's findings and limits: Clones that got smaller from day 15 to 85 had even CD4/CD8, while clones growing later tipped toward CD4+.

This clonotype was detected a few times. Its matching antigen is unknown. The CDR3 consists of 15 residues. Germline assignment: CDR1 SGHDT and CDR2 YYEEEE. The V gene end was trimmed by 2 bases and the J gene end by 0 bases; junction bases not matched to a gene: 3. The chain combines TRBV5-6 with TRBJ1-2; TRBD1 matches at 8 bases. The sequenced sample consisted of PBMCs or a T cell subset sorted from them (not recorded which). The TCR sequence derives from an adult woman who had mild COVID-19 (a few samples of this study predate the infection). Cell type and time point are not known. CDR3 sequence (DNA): TGTGCCAGCAGCTTTGGGACAGGAGCTAACTATGGCTACACCTTC. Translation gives CASSFGTGANYGYTF.